This T cell receptor beta chain was documented in a study of control samples from healthy donors and cancer patients. The table came from immunoSEQ multiplex PCR; TCRdb's copy has only in-frame clones and leaves some out. The sample contains approximately 70,000 clones, 84% of which appear only once. V was cut by 8 bases and J by 4 bases, with 15 bases left in between. Germline lookup yields CDR1 SGHDT and CDR2 YYEEEE. CDR3 size: 13 residues. This clonotype originated in a man in his fifties or sixties in good health. The rearrangement joins TRBV5-6 to TRBJ2-5; D is ambiguous. Source material: blood. CDR3 sequence (DNA): TGTGCCAGTAGTAGGGCAGGCGGAGAGACCCAGTACTTC. Its protein product is CASSRAGGETQYF.